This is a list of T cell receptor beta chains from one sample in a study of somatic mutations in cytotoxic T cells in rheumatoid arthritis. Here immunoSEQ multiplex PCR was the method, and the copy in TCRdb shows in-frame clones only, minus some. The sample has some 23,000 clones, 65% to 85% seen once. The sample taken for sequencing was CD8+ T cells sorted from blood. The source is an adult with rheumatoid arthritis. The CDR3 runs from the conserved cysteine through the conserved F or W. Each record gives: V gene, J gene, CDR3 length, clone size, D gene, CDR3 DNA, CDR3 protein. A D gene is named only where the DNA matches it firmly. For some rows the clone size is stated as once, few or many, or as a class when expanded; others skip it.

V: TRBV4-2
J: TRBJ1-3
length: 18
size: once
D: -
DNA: TGTGCCAGCAGCCAAGGACCTCTGGGACCGACCTCTGGAAACACCATATATTTT
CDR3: CASSQGPLGPTSGNTIYF

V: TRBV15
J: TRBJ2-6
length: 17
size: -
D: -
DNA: TGTGCCACCAGTCATTTCGACAGACTCTCTGGGGCCAACGTCCTGACTTTC
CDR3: CATSHFDRLSGANVLTF

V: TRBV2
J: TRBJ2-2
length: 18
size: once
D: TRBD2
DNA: TGTGCCAGCAGCGTACTAGCGGGGGGCTCCATACTCACCGGGGAGCTGTTTTTT
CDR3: CASSVLAGGSILTGELFF

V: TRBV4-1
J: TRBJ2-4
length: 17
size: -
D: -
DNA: TGCGCCAGCAGCCAAGAACGCATAAGGACAGCCAAAAACATTCAGTACTTC
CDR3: CASSQERIRTAKNIQYF

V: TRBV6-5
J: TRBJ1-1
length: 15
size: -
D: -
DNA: TGTGCCAGCAGTTACTCATTTAAAGCGAACACTGAAGCTTTCTTT
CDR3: CASSYSFKANTEAFF

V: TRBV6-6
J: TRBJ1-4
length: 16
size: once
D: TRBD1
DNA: TGTGCCAGCAGTCATGGGAGACAGGGGGTTCATGAAAAACTGTTTTTT
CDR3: CASSHGRQGVHEKLFF

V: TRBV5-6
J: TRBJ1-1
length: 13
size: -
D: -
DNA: TGTGCCAGCAGCTTGGCCGACTGGGGTGAAGCTTTCTTT
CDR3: CASSLADWGEAFF

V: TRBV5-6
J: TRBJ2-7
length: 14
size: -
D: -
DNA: TGTGCCAGCAGCGCCGCACAGAGCTCCTACGAGCAGTACTTC
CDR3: CASSAAQSSYEQYF

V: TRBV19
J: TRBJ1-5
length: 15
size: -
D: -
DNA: TGTGCCAGTAGCCGGGCCTTAAAGGGGGATCAGCCCCAGCATTTT
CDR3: CASSRALKGDQPQHF

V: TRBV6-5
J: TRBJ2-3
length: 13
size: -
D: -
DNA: TGTGCCAGCAGTTCCCTAACGGTGGATACGCAGTATTTT
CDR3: CASSSLTVDTQYF

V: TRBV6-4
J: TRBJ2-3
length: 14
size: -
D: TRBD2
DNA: TGTGCCACCTCTCCCGCGGGGGGGGCTGATACGCAGTATTTT
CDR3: CATSPAGGADTQYF